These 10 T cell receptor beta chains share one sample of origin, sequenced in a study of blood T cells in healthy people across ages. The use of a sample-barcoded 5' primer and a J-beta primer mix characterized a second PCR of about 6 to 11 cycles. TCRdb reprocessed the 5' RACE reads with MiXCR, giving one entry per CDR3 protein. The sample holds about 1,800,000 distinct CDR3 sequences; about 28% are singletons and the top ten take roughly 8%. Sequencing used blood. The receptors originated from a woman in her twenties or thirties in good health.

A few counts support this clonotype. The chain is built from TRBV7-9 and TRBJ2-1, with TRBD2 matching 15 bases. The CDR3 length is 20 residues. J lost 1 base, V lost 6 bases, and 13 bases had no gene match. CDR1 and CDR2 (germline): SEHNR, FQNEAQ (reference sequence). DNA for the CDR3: TGTGCCAGCAGTACCGGGACTAGCGGGAGGCTTTCGACATCCTACAATGAGCAGTTCTTC. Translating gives CASSTGTSGRLSTSYNEQFF. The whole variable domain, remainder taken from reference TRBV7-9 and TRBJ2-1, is DTGVSQNPRHKITKRGQNVTFRCDPISEHNRLYWYRQTLGQGPEFLTYFQNEAQLEKSRLLSDRFSAERPKGSFSTLEIQRTEQGDSAMYLCASSTGTSGRLSTSYNEQFFGPGTRLTVL.

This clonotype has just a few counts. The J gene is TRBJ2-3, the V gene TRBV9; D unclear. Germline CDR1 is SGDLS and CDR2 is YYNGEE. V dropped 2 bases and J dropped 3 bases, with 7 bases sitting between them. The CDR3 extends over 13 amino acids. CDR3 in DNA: TGTGCCAGCAGCGTGCGAGAAACAGATACGCAGTATTTT. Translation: CASSVRETDTQYF.

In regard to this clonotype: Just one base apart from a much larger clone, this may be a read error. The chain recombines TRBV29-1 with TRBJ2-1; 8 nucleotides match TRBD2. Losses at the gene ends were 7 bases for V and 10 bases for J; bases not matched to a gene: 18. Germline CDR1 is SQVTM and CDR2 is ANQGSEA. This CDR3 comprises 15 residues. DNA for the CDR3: TGCAGCGCCTTCGGCGGGGGGATTACCACCTACGAGCAGTTCTTC. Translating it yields CSAFGGGITTYEQFF.

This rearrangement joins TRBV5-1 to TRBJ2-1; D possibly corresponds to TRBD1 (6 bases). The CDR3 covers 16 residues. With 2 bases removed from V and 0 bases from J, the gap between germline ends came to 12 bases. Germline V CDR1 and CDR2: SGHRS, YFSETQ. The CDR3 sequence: CASSFTGSASYNEQFF. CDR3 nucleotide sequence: TGCGCCAGCAGCTTTACAGGGTCAGCCTCCTACAATGAGCAGTTCTTC.

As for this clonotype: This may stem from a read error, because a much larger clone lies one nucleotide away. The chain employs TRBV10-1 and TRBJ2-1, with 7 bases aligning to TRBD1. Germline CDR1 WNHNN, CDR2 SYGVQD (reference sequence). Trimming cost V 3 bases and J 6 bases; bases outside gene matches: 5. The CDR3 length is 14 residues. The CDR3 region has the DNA TGCGCCAGCAGTGATCAGGACAGGAGCAATGAGCAGTTCTTC. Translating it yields CASSDQDRSNEQFF.

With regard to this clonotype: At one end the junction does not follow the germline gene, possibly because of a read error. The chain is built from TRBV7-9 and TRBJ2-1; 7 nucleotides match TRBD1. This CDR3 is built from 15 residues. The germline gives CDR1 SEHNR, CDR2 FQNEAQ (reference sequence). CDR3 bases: TGTGCCTGCAGGCACGAGGGACAGTCTTACAATGAGCAGTTCTTC. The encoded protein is CACRHEGQSYNEQFF.

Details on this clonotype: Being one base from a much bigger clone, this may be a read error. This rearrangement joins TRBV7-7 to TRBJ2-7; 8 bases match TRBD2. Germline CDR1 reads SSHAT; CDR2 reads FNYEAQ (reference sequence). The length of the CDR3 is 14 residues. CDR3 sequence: CTSSGSGFHYEQYF. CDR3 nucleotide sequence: TGTACCAGCAGCGGGAGCGGGTTCCACTACGAGCAGTACTTC.

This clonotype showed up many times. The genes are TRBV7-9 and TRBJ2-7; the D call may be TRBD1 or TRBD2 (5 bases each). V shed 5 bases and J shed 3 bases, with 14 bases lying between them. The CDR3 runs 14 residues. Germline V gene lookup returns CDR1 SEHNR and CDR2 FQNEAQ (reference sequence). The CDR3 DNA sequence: TGTGCCAGCAGCAACCTCCGGGACCTCTACGAGCAGTACTTC. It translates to CASSNLRDLYEQYF.

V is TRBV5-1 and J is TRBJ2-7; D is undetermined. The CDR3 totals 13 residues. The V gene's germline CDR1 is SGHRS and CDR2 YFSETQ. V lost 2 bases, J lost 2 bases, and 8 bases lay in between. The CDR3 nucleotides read TGCGCCAGCAGCTTCCCCGACCCCTACGAGCAGTACTTC. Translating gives CASSFPDPYEQYF.

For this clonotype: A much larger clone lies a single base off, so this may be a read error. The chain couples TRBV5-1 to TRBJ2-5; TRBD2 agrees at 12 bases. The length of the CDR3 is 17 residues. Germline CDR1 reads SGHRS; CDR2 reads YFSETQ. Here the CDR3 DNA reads TGCGCCAGCAGCTTGAGGCGGACGACTAGCGGGAGAGAGATCCAGTACTTC. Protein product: CASSLRRTTSGREIQYF.